Shown below are 32 T cell receptor beta chains from a single sample sequenced in a study of T cell changes during pregnancy in multiple sclerosis. This table comes from immunoSEQ multiplex PCR, and its TCRdb copy is limited to in-frame clones, with some not included. The sample has around 80,000 clones; around 94% are singletons. Source: peripheral blood, taken before pregnancy. The receptors were sampled from a female donor with multiple sclerosis, enrolled in a pregnancy study.

This chain uses TRBV9 with TRBJ1-1; D unresolved. Trimming removed 1 base at V and 5 bases at J, with 6 bases between. The germline gives CDR1 SGDLS, CDR2 YYNGEE. The CDR3 loop spans 12 amino acids. CDR3 sequence (DNA): TGTGCCAGCAGCGTATTCGGGACTGAAGCTTTCTTT. Amino acids: CASSVFGTEAFF.

This clone was picked up one time. The chain links TRBV11-3 to TRBJ2-7; TRBD2 aligns across 13 bases. The trim removed 5 bases at V and 5 bases at J, leaving 3 bases unmatched. The CDR3 is 14 amino acids. Germline values: CDR1 SGHNT, CDR2 YENEEA. DNA of the CDR3: TGTGCCAGCAGCCCGGGACTAGCGGGAAACGAGCAGTACTTC. It is translated as CASSPGLAGNEQYF.

The CDR3 DNA follows: TGCAGTGCCTTGGACAGGGGGTCAACCCACGAGCAGTACTTC. Its protein product is CSALDRGSTHEQYF. The chain uses TRBV29-1 and TRBJ2-7; TRBD1 agrees at 10 bases. Germline V gives CDR1 SQVTM, CDR2 ANQGSEA. This CDR3 region has 14 residues.

This chain uses TRBV28 with TRBJ1-2; the D is unclear. Germline V gene data show CDR1 as MDHEN and CDR2 as SYDVKM. The CDR3 consists of 14 residues. V lost 7 bases to trimming and J lost 8 bases, with 20 bases between them. Here the CDR3 reads CASTNPGGSRGYTF. The CDR3 nucleotides are TGTGCCAGCACCAACCCTGGCGGATCCCGGGGCTACACCTTC.

The gene calls are TRBV5-1 and TRBJ2-5; D is unclear. The germline V gene has CDR1 SGHRS and CDR2 YFSETQ. V dropped 0 bases and J dropped 1 base, with 7 bases sitting between them. This CDR3 spans 14 amino acids. CDR3 in DNA: TGCGCCAGCAGCTTGGGTACTTTCCAAGAGACCCAGTACTTC. The encoded protein is CASSLGTFQETQYF. The full variable domain, completed using reference TRBV5-1 and TRBJ2-5, is KAGVTQTPRYLIKTRGQQVTLSCSPISGHRSVSWYQQTPGQGLQFLFEYFSETQRNKGNFPGRFSGRQFSNSRSEMNVSTLELGDSALYLCASSLGTFQETQYFGPGTRLLVL.

The rearrangement links TRBV11-2 to TRBJ2-2; possibly TRBD1 for D (6 bases). Germline-derived CDR1 and CDR2 are SGHAT and FQNNGV. V dropped 5 bases and J dropped 0 bases, with 7 bases sitting between them. This CDR3 has 14 residues. The CDR3 is CASSRTANTGELFF. In DNA form, the CDR3 reads TGTGCCAGCAGCCGGACAGCGAACACCGGGGAGCTGTTTTTT.

The chain has TRBV6-6 and TRBJ1-1; no clear D gene. V shed 5 bases and J shed 1 base, with 5 bases lying between them. The CDR3 totals 12 residues. Germline V CDR1 and CDR2: MNHNY, SVGAGI (reference sequence). The CDR3 nucleotides read TGTGCCAGCAGTAACAGGAACACTGAAGCTTTCTTT. Its translation: CASSNRNTEAFF.

This clone has just a few counts. The gene calls are TRBV4-1 and TRBJ1-5; D is undetermined. CDR3 length equals 16 residues. Germline assignment: CDR1 MGHRA and CDR2 YSYEKL. Trimming removed 1 base at V and 1 base at J, with 11 bases between. Written as DNA, the CDR3 is TGCGCCAGCAGCCAAGGGGTGAGGGTAAGCAATCAGCCCCAGCATTTT. The encoded protein is CASSQGVRVSNQPQHF.

The rearrangement joins TRBV27 to TRBJ2-1, with 8 nucleotides matching TRBD2. The CDR3 consists of 12 residues. Germline V gene data show CDR1 as MNHEY and CDR2 as SMNVEV (reference sequence). After removal of 6 bases from V and 8 bases from J, the junction contained 3 bases not matched to a gene. Here the CDR3 DNA reads TGTGCCAGCAGGGGACTAGTCGATGAGCAGTTCTTC. Residues: CASRGLVDEQFF.

V gene TRBV6-5 combines with J gene TRBJ2-7, with D possibly matching TRBD1 (5 bases). The CDR3 is 12 residues long. V lost 8 bases, J lost 3 bases, and 11 bases lay in between. Germline loops: CDR1 MNHEY, CDR2 SVGAGI. DNA of the CDR3: TGTGCCAGCGGGGCACGAGTCTACGAGCAGTACTTC. It yields the protein CASGARVYEQYF.

This clone occurred once. The chain joins TRBV5-1 to TRBJ2-1; D is possibly TRBD1 (5 bases). The CDR3 runs 16 residues. V dropped 0 bases and J dropped 7 bases, with 17 bases sitting between them. Germline assignment: CDR1 SGHRS and CDR2 YFSETQ. The CDR3 loop is CASSLDDSLLLNEQFF. The CDR3 bases are TGCGCCAGCAGCTTGGACGACAGTCTATTACTTAATGAGCAGTTCTTC.

J is TRBJ2-1 and V is TRBV5-1; 7 bases fit TRBD2. After removal of 8 bases from V and 3 bases from J, the junction contained 8 bases not matched to a gene. The germline V gene has CDR1 SGHRS and CDR2 YFSETQ. The CDR3 has 14 residues. The CDR3 loop reads CASQWRESYNEQFF. In nucleotides, the CDR3 is TGCGCCAGTCAGTGGCGGGAGAGCTACAATGAGCAGTTCTTC.

This chain connects TRBV7-2 to TRBJ1-5; the D gene is possibly TRBD1 (5 bases). Between the trimmed V and J ends, which lost 0 bases and 1 base, there was a span of 13 bases. CDR1 SGHTA and CDR2 FQGNSA come from the germline V gene. The CDR3 length is 17 residues. The DNA of the CDR3 is TGTGCCAGCAGCTTAGCGCTGTCAGGGTACAGCAATCAGCCCCAGCATTTT. Translating it yields CASSLALSGYSNQPQHF.

The chain links TRBV7-9 to TRBJ2-7; 8 bases map to TRBD1. Per the germline V gene, CDR1 is SEHNR and CDR2 is FQNEAQ (reference sequence). Losses at the gene ends were 5 bases for V and 2 bases for J; bases not matched to a gene: 5. The CDR3 extends over 14 amino acids. Here the CDR3 reads CASSPVDRAYEQYF. In DNA, the CDR3 is TGTGCCAGCAGCCCCGTGGACAGGGCCTACGAGCAGTACTTC.

The V gene is TRBV30, the J gene TRBJ2-3; D gene unclear. Trimming cost V 3 bases and J 0 bases, with 13 bases left between them. Per germline, CDR1 GTSNPN and CDR2 SVGIG (reference sequence). The CDR3 is 15 residues long. The CDR3 sequence is CAWSLAAMSTDTQYF. For the CDR3, the DNA is TGTGCCTGGAGCCTTGCGGCAATGAGCACAGATACGCAGTATTTT.

In this sample, this clone turned up a few times. The chain links TRBV28 to TRBJ1-2; 10 bases match TRBD1. The V segment lost 3 bases and the J segment 6 bases; nucleotides outside the gene matches: 7. The CDR3 covers 15 residues. Germline CDR1 and CDR2: MDHEN and SYDVKM. CDR3 amino acids: CASSLRTGGGDGYTF. Here the CDR3 DNA reads TGTGCCAGCAGTTTGCGGACAGGGGGAGGCGATGGCTACACCTTC.

The rearrangement uses TRBV13 and TRBJ1-2, with 7 bases lining up with TRBD1. Germline V CDR1 and CDR2: PRHDT, FYEKMQ (reference sequence). This CDR3 has 14 residues. With 5 bases clipped from V and 3 bases from J, the junction kept 6 bases outside the gene matches. The CDR3 DNA is TGTGCCAGCAGCGAGACAGGGTTGGACTATGGCTACACCTTC. Translated, it gives CASSETGLDYGYTF.

The V gene is TRBV9, the J gene TRBJ1-1; maybe TRBD1 (6 bases). The CDR3 contains 16 residues. From germline, CDR1 is SGDLS and CDR2 YYNGEE. The V gene lost 2 bases and the J gene lost 5 bases, with 19 bases spanning the gap. The CDR3, as DNA: TGTGCCAGCAGCGTGGCTATTGGGGGCGTCGGGACTGAAGCTTTCTTT. Its translation: CASSVAIGGVGTEAFF. Full variable domain (remainder filled in from reference TRBV9 and TRBJ1-1): DSGVTQTPKHLITATGQRVTLRCSPRSGDLSVYWYQQSLDQGLQFLIQYYNGEERAKGNILERFSAQQFPDLHSELNLSSLELGDSALYFCASSVAIGGVGTEAFFGQGTRLTVV.

CDR3 in amino acids: CASSPTGLAGNTDTQYF. CDR3 coding DNA: TGTGCCAGCAGCCCGACGGGACTAGCGGGAAACACAGATACGCAGTATTTT. The chain has TRBV7-2 and TRBJ2-3, with 13 bases aligning to TRBD2. The CDR3 runs 17 residues. Per the germline V gene, CDR1 is SGHTA and CDR2 is FQGNSA. Trimming took 5 bases from V and 2 from J; bases not matched to a gene: 7.

This chain connects TRBV5-1 to TRBJ1-1; D is possibly TRBD1 (5 bases). The germline V gene has CDR1 SGHRS and CDR2 YFSETQ. V shed 0 bases and J shed 5 bases, with 20 bases lying between them. The CDR3 covers 17 residues. The CDR3, as DNA: TGCGCCAGCAGCTTGGGCCTCGGGGGGGTCGGAGATACTGAAGCTTTCTTT. Its translation is CASSLGLGGVGDTEAFF. Looking up the rest from reference TRBV5-1 and TRBJ1-1 gives the full variable domain: KAGVTQTPRYLIKTRGQQVTLSCSPISGHRSVSWYQQTPGQGLQFLFEYFSETQRNKGNFPGRFSGRQFSNSRSEMNVSTLELGDSALYLCASSLGLGGVGDTEAFFGQGTRLTVV.

V usage is TRBV5-1 and J usage is TRBJ2-7, with TRBD2 matching 9 bases. There are 15 residues in the CDR3. After removal of 3 bases from V and 9 bases from J, the junction contained 13 bases not matched to a gene. Germline V gene lookup returns CDR1 SGHRS and CDR2 YFSETQ. The CDR3 reads CASSSHVAGATGQYF. In nucleotides, the CDR3 is TGCGCCAGCAGCTCCCATGTAGCGGGGGCCACAGGGCAGTACTTC.

The V and J genes are TRBV18 and TRBJ2-1, with TRBD2 matching over 14 bases. This CDR3 is built from 16 residues. Germline V gives CDR1 KGHSH, CDR2 LQKENI. Germline trimming cut 3 bases from V and 8 bases from J; bases unmatched to any gene: 6. This CDR3 is CASSPGLAGDVDEQFF. The CDR3 bases are TGTGCCAGCTCACCGGGACTAGCGGGAGACGTTGATGAGCAGTTCTTC.

The chain links TRBV29-1 to TRBJ2-5; TRBD2 matches 8 bases. Germline loops: CDR1 SQVTM, CDR2 ANQGSEA. V lost 6 bases and J lost 5; bases outside the gene matches: 5. The CDR3 has 12 amino acids. The CDR3 sequence is CSVGTSGETQYF. CDR3 nucleotide sequence: TGCAGCGTCGGGACTAGTGGTGAGACCCAGTACTTC. Variable domain in full (rest from reference TRBV29-1 and TRBJ2-5): SAVISQKPSRDICQRGTSLTIQCQVDSQVTMMFWYRQQPGQSLTLIATANQGSEATYESGFVIDKFPISRPNLTFSTLTVSNMSPEDSSIYLCSVGTSGETQYFGPGTRLLVL.

This clone came up once. The chain couples TRBV27 to TRBJ2-1; the D gene is possibly TRBD2 (6 bases). Per the germline V gene, CDR1 is MNHEY and CDR2 is SMNVEV (reference sequence). This CDR3 has 14 amino acids. The V gene lost 2 bases and the J gene lost 4 bases, with 9 bases spanning the gap. The CDR3 DNA sequence: TGTGCCAGCAGTTTAGACGCGGGGTACAATGAGCAGTTCTTC. Translating gives CASSLDAGYNEQFF.

The chain combines TRBV6-5 with TRBJ2-2; 8 bases fit TRBD1. The V gene end was trimmed by 10 bases and the J gene end by 6 bases; junction bases not matched to a gene: 7. There are 13 residues in the CDR3. CDR1 MNHEY and CDR2 SVGAGI come from the germline V gene. The CDR3 protein is CATRTGWSGELFF. In DNA, the CDR3 is TGTGCCACCCGGACAGGGTGGTCCGGGGAGCTGTTTTTT.

The J gene is TRBJ2-3, the V gene TRBV29-1; D is unresolved. V lost 1 base, J lost 4 bases, and 9 bases lay in between. CDR1 and CDR2 (germline): SQVTM, ANQGSEA. The CDR3 runs to 13 residues. The CDR3 DNA follows: TGCAGCGTTGAAGTCGTGCTAGCAGATACGCAGTATTTT. Translating gives CSVEVVLADTQYF.

The CDR3 region has the DNA TGTGCCAGCATATCGGGGGGCTCCTACAATGAGCAGTTCTTC. It codes for CASISGGSYNEQFF. The J gene is TRBJ2-1, the V gene TRBV28, with TRBD2 matching 7 bases. The CDR3 is 14 residues long. CDR1 is MDHEN and CDR2 is SYDVKM in the germline V gene. V shed 7 bases, J shed 0 bases, and the junction held 3 bases outside the gene matches.

The chain combines TRBV10-3 with TRBJ1-3; D is unclear. Trimming stripped 4 bases from V and 2 bases from J, with 6 bases between. The CDR3 has 13 residues. Germline V gene lookup returns CDR1 ENHRY and CDR2 SYGVKD. DNA for the CDR3: TGTGCCATCAGTGTAGAACCTGGAAACACCATATATTTT. It translates to CAISVEPGNTIYF.

The rearrangement links TRBV7-2 to TRBJ2-7; the match to TRBD2 covers 14 bases. The length of the CDR3 is 17 residues. Trimming at V came to 5 bases and at J to 4 bases, leaving 10 bases not matched to a gene. CDR1 SGHTA and CDR2 FQGNSA come from the germline V gene. The CDR3 here is CASSPGLAGASTYEQYF. CDR3 DNA: TGTGCCAGCAGCCCGGGACTAGCGGGAGCTAGTACGTACGAGCAGTACTTC.

The chain uses TRBV13 and TRBJ2-1; 7 bases line up with TRBD1. Germline assignment: CDR1 PRHDT and CDR2 FYEKMQ (reference sequence). The CDR3 spans 15 residues. V gave up 5 bases and J gave up 9 bases; unmatched junction bases: 13. The CDR3 DNA reads as TGTGCCAGCAGCAGGGGACAGAGGGGTCTCGGTGAGCAGTTCTTC. Protein sequence: CASSRGQRGLGEQFF.

The chain recombines TRBV10-3 with TRBJ2-3; 14 bases fit TRBD2. J gave up 0 bases and V 10 bases, and 6 bases lay outside the gene matches. The CDR3 contains 16 residues. CDR1 and CDR2 (germline): ENHRY, SYGVKD. Written as DNA, the CDR3 is TGTGCCACCCAGGGACTAGCGGGAGCTAGCACAGATACGCAGTATTTT. Amino acids: CATQGLAGASTDTQYF.

The chain couples TRBV5-5 to TRBJ2-3; 8 nucleotides agree with TRBD1. The CDR3 totals 16 residues. V was clipped by 5 bases and J by 2 bases; unmatched bases: 10. Per germline, CDR1 SGHKS and CDR2 YYEKEE (reference sequence). Written as DNA, the CDR3 is TGTGCCAGCAGGGGGACAGGCGGAGCCCCCACAGATACGCAGTATTTT. Its translation: CASRGTGGAPTDTQYF.